Below, 32 T cell receptor beta chains from the same sample are listed, as sequenced in a study of cytomegalovirus exposure and HLA in healthy donors. In the PCR, 60 Vbeta and 13 Jbeta primers were used. TCRdb's table, derived via immunoSEQ multiplex PCR, lists solely in-frame clones and lacks some. This table holds fewer than 130,000 clones, roughly four fifths found once. The sequencing input was PBMCs. All receptors come from a woman aged 30 to 39 in good health and CMV-seronegative.

The chain combines TRBV7-3 with TRBJ1-6; perhaps TRBD1 as D (6 bases). This CDR3 is built from 14 residues. Looked up from germline, CDR1 is SGHTA and CDR2 is FQGTGA. The V gene lost 3 bases and the J gene lost 7 bases, with 10 bases spanning the gap. Here the CDR3 DNA reads TGTGCCAGCAGCTTCAATACAGGGAATTCACCCCTCCACTTT. Encoded protein: CASSFNTGNSPLHF.

J is TRBJ2-7 and V is TRBV7-2; D unclear. The CDR3 has 14 residues. V lost 5 bases, J lost 3 bases, and 14 bases lay in between. Germline CDR1 SGHTA, CDR2 FQGNSA. CDR3 in amino acids: CASSPTRRLYEQYF. For the CDR3, the DNA is TGTGCCAGCAGCCCAACCCGGAGACTCTACGAGCAGTACTTC.

This clone was seen only a few times. The chain has TRBV5-1 and TRBJ2-5, with 11 bases fitting TRBD2. Germline values: CDR1 SGHRS, CDR2 YFSETQ. This CDR3 is built from 15 residues. With V trimmed by 5 bases and J by 1 base, 4 bases remained unmatched. The CDR3 is CASRPGLAVQETQYF. DNA for the CDR3: TGCGCCAGCAGGCCGGGACTAGCGGTCCAAGAGACCCAGTACTTC.

This clone has only one observation. The V call is TRBV27, the J call TRBJ1-2, with 11 positions matching TRBD1. The V and J ends lost 4 bases and 8 bases, in that order; junction bases with no gene match: 9. The germline CDR1 and CDR2 sequences are MNHEY and SMNVEV (reference sequence). The CDR3 covers 15 residues. CDR3 sequence (DNA): TGTGCCAGCAGTTCAACAAGGACAGGGGGCAGGGGCTACACCTTC. It encodes CASSSTRTGGRGYTF.

V usage is TRBV6-1 and J usage is TRBJ2-7; TRBD1 aligns across 9 bases. CDR1 MNHNS and CDR2 SASEGT come from the germline V gene. The CDR3 is made up of 13 amino acids. Trimming cost V 8 bases and J 3 bases; bases outside gene matches: 5. The CDR3 sequence is CASWDRVVYEQYF. As DNA, the CDR3 is TGTGCCAGCTGGGACAGGGTGGTCTACGAGCAGTACTTC.

The chain's CDR3 is CASSLGGYEQYF. Written as DNA, the CDR3 is TGTGCCAGCAGTTTGGGCGGGTACGAGCAGTACTTC. V gene TRBV28 combines with J gene TRBJ2-7, with a possible D match to TRBD2 (5 bases). The germline V gene has CDR1 MDHEN and CDR2 SYDVKM. This CDR3 region has 12 residues. Trimming removed 3 bases from V and 4 bases from J, with 7 bases in between.

The genes are TRBV7-6 and TRBJ2-7; D unclear. Germline-derived CDR1 and CDR2 are SGHVS and FNYEAQ. V lost 5 bases, J lost 12 bases, and 14 bases lay in between. The CDR3 runs to 11 residues. The CDR3 sequence: CASSQVGPLYF. The DNA for the CDR3 is TGTGCCAGCAGCCAGGTCGGCCCCCTGTACTTC.

The gene calls are TRBV15 and TRBJ2-5; D remains ambiguous. The V and J ends lost 0 bases and 1 base respectively, with 9 bases between them. From germline, CDR1 is LNHNV and CDR2 YYDKDF (reference sequence). This CDR3 has 15 amino acids. This CDR3 reads CATSRDGTPQETQYF. Here the CDR3 DNA reads TGTGCCACCAGCAGAGATGGCACACCCCAAGAGACCCAGTACTTC.

The CDR3 region is CASSRDRAGNEKLFF. In DNA, the CDR3 is TGTGCCAGCAGCAGAGACAGGGCCGGTAATGAAAAACTGTTTTTT. V gene TRBV6-6 combines with J gene TRBJ1-4; 7 bases match TRBD1. The V gene's germline CDR1 is MNHNY and CDR2 SVGAGI (reference sequence). V lost 6 bases to trimming and J lost 4 bases; unmatched junction nucleotides: 8. The CDR3 loop spans 15 amino acids.

This clone has only one observation. This chain uses TRBV27 with TRBJ1-1; 8 bases line up with TRBD1. Per the germline V gene, CDR1 is MNHEY and CDR2 is SMNVEV (reference sequence). This CDR3 is 15 amino acids long. The V gene end was trimmed by 4 bases and the J gene end by 0 bases; junction bases not matched to a gene: 4. In DNA form, the CDR3 reads TGTGCCAGCAGTTCCACAGGGGGTCTGAACACTGAAGCTTTCTTT. Translating gives CASSSTGGLNTEAFF.

This clone was seen more than once but under ten times. V usage is TRBV6-6 and J usage is TRBJ1-1, with D unresolved. With 5 bases removed from V and 5 bases from J, the gap between germline ends came to 6 bases. The CDR3 consists of 11 residues. The V gene's germline CDR1 is MNHNY and CDR2 SVGAGI (reference sequence). CDR3 sequence (DNA): TGTGCCAGCAGTACGGGAACTGAAGCTTTCTTT. The encoded protein is CASSTGTEAFF.

In DNA, the CDR3 is TGTGCCAGCAGGGGTCTAGCCAATGAGCAGTTCTTC. Amino acid sequence: CASRGLANEQFF. V is TRBV7-9 and J is TRBJ2-1; a possible D gene is TRBD2 (5 bases). Germline V lookup: CDR1 SEHNR, CDR2 FQNEAQ (reference sequence). The CDR3 spans 12 residues. Trimming shortened V by 6 bases and J by 6 bases, and 9 bases separated the two germline ends.

This chain joins TRBV7-9 and TRBJ1-2, with TRBD1 matching 7 bases. Germline trimming cut 5 bases from V and 3 bases from J; bases unmatched to any gene: 9. CDR1 is SEHNR, CDR2 FQNEAQ, per germline (reference sequence). This CDR3 contains 15 residues. The CDR3 nucleotides read TGTGCCAGCAGCCTTGGAACGGGACAGCACTATGGCTACACCTTC. Its protein is CASSLGTGQHYGYTF.

The genes are TRBV5-1 and TRBJ1-6; TRBD1 aligns across 8 bases. Looked up from germline, CDR1 is SGHRS and CDR2 is YFSETQ. The CDR3 loop spans 16 amino acids. The J segment lost 10 bases and the V segment lost 4 bases, leaving 13 bases of the junction unmatched. The CDR3: CASSKRTGKDYSPLHF. CDR3 sequence (DNA): TGCGCCAGCAGCAAAAGGACAGGGAAGGATTACTCACCCCTCCACTTT.

The V gene is TRBV6-1, the J gene TRBJ1-2; D is unclear. Germline loops: CDR1 MNHNS, CDR2 SASEGT. This CDR3 is built from 13 residues. Deletions cut 5 bases from V and 4 bases from J, with 11 bases between. CDR3: CASSRESLYGYTF. The DNA of the CDR3 is TGTGCCAGCAGTCGGGAGAGTCTCTATGGCTACACCTTC.

This clone was observed once. The CDR3 sequence is CASSLGGRTEAFF. The CDR3, as DNA: TGTGCCAGCAGTTTAGGGGGCAGGACTGAAGCTTTCTTT. The chain couples TRBV27 to TRBJ1-1, with D tentatively TRBD1 (6 bases). V was clipped by 2 bases and J by 5 bases, with 9 bases between them. The germline CDR1 and CDR2 sequences are MNHEY and SMNVEV (reference sequence). The CDR3 spans 13 residues.

The chain joins TRBV5-6 to TRBJ2-2; 8 bases line up with TRBD1. Per the germline V gene, CDR1 is SGHDT and CDR2 is YYEEEE. The V and J ends lost 5 bases and 3 bases, in that order; junction bases with no gene match: 9. The CDR3 covers 16 residues. The CDR3: CASSMTGALYTGELFF. CDR3 bases: TGTGCCAGCAGTATGACAGGGGCCCTCTACACCGGGGAGCTGTTTTTT.

This clone was observed a few times. The V and J genes are TRBV4-2 and TRBJ2-7; D not resolved. The CDR3 spans 14 residues. V lost 4 bases, J lost 0 bases, and 10 bases lay in between. Looked up from germline, CDR1 is LGHNA and CDR2 is YNFKEQ. In DNA form, the CDR3 reads TGTGCCAGCAGCCCAAGCTTCGGCTCCTACGAGCAGTACTTC. It yields the protein CASSPSFGSYEQYF.

The chain joins TRBV6-5 to TRBJ1-1, with 9 bases that match TRBD1. This CDR3 is built from 14 residues. Unmatched junction bases numbered 6, after V lost 6 bases and J lost 4 bases. Germline V gene sequence: CDR1 MNHEY, CDR2 SVGAGI. CDR3 sequence reads: CASRRDRVGTEAFF. CDR3 DNA sequence: TGTGCCAGCAGGCGGGACAGGGTGGGCACTGAAGCTTTCTTT.

This clone was recorded only once. V usage is TRBV7-2 and J usage is TRBJ1-4, with D uncertain. Trimming took off 5 bases at V and 4 bases at J, with 8 bases between the two ends. Looked up from germline, CDR1 is SGHTA and CDR2 is FQGNSA. This CDR3 contains 13 residues. The CDR3 is CASSPTVNEKLFF. The DNA for the CDR3 is TGTGCCAGCAGCCCTACGGTTAATGAAAAACTGTTTTTT.

This chain links TRBV29-1 with TRBJ1-1; TRBD1 matches 9 bases. The germline V gene has CDR1 SQVTM and CDR2 ANQGSEA. This CDR3 is 14 amino acids long. Trimming removed 6 bases from V and 3 bases from J; junction bases left unmatched: 8. The CDR3 region is CSVVQGAGDTEAFF. The DNA for the CDR3 is TGCAGCGTAGTACAGGGGGCCGGAGACACTGAAGCTTTCTTT. Supplemented by reference TRBV29-1 and TRBJ1-1, the full variable domain reads SAVISQKPSRDICQRGTSLTIQCQVDSQVTMMFWYRQQPGQSLTLIATANQGSEATYESGFVIDKFPISRPNLTFSTLTVSNMSPEDSSIYLCSVVQGAGDTEAFFGQGTRLTVV.

The chain combines TRBV15 with TRBJ1-6; no firm D call. V dropped 4 bases and J dropped 0 bases, with 4 bases sitting between them. CDR1 and CDR2 from the germline V gene are LNHNV and YYDKDF (reference sequence). The length of the CDR3 is 14 residues. Here the CDR3 DNA reads TGTGCCACCAGCACCAGCTCCTATAATTCACCCCTCCACTTT. It is translated as CATSTSSYNSPLHF. Together with reference TRBV15 and TRBJ1-6, the CDR3 gives the full variable domain: DAMVIQNPRYQVTQFGKPVTLSCSQTLNHNVMYWYQQKSSQAPKLLFHYYDKDFNNEADTPDNFQSRRPNTSFCFLDIRSPGLGDTAMYLCATSTSSYNSPLHFGNGTRLTVT.

The V and J genes are TRBV5-6 and TRBJ2-5, with D possibly TRBD2 on 6 matching bases. Germline CDR1 reads SGHDT; CDR2 reads YYEEEE. The CDR3 is made up of 14 amino acids. Trimming shortened V by 2 bases and J by 5 bases, and 13 bases separated the two germline ends. In DNA, the CDR3 is TGTGCCAGCAGCTTCCGGGAGAGTTCGGAGACCCAGTACTTC. It specifies CASSFRESSETQYF.

This clone was seen once. This chain connects TRBV10-3 to TRBJ2-7; 8 nucleotides agree with TRBD2. This CDR3 comprises 15 residues. Germline trimming cut 3 bases from V and 2 bases from J; bases unmatched to any gene: 6. The germline V gene encodes CDR1 ENHRY and CDR2 SYGVKD. The CDR3 coding sequence is TGTGCCATCAGTGAAGGGTCGGGAGGGCCCTACGAGCAGTACTTC. This encodes CAISEGSGGPYEQYF.

The chain carries TRBV30 and TRBJ2-7; D is possibly TRBD1 (5 bases). This CDR3 spans 12 amino acids. V lost 2 bases and J 3 bases, leaving 8 bases between the germline ends. Germline CDR1 GTSNPN, CDR2 SVGIG (reference sequence). The CDR3 spells CAWSPQGYEQYF. CDR3 DNA sequence: TGTGCCTGGAGTCCCCAGGGCTACGAGCAGTACTTC. Full variable domain (missing parts from reference TRBV30 and TRBJ2-7): SQTIHQWPATLVQPVGSPLSLECTVEGTSNPNLYWYRQAAGRGLQLLFYSVGIGQISSEVPQNLSASRPQDRQFILSSKKLLLSDSGFYLCAWSPQGYEQYFGPGTRLTVT.

This chain uses TRBV29-1 with TRBJ1-4; D perhaps matches TRBD1 (6 bases). This CDR3 has 15 residues. With 7 bases removed from V and 8 bases from J, the gap between germline ends came to 23 bases. Germline assignment: CDR1 SQVTM and CDR2 ANQGSEA. CDR3 in amino acids: CSGRRSGALGEKLFF. For the CDR3, the DNA is TGCAGCGGCCGAAGATCAGGGGCCCTCGGGGAAAAACTGTTTTTT.

This chain links TRBV27 with TRBJ2-4; 13 positions match TRBD2. The CDR3 has 19 residues. J was trimmed by 0 bases and V by 2 bases; bases with no gene match: 7. Germline values: CDR1 MNHEY, CDR2 SMNVEV (reference sequence). The CDR3 region is CASSLTGTSGTRAKNIQYF. Here the CDR3 DNA reads TGTGCCAGCAGTTTAACCGGGACTAGCGGGACCAGAGCCAAAAACATTCAGTACTTC.

The J gene is TRBJ2-1, the V gene TRBV5-4; 9 bases agree with TRBD2. The V and J ends lost 7 bases and 5 bases, in that order; junction bases with no gene match: 10. The V gene's germline CDR1 is SGHNT and CDR2 YYREEE (reference sequence). CDR3 length: 15 residues. Here the CDR3 DNA reads TGTGCCAGCGCCATGATGCGGGGGGGAAACAATGAGCAGTTCTTC. Amino acid sequence: CASAMMRGGNNEQFF.

The V call is TRBV5-1, the J call TRBJ2-7; 9 bases fit TRBD1. Germline loops: CDR1 SGHRS, CDR2 YFSETQ. There are 15 residues in the CDR3. J gave up 3 bases and V 4 bases, and 8 bases lay outside the gene matches. The CDR3, as DNA: TGCGCCAGCAGCGGAACCGGGACAGGGAACTACGAGCAGTACTTC. Encoded protein: CASSGTGTGNYEQYF. Together with reference TRBV5-1 and TRBJ2-7, the CDR3 gives the full variable domain: KAGVTQTPRYLIKTRGQQVTLSCSPISGHRSVSWYQQTPGQGLQFLFEYFSETQRNKGNFPGRFSGRQFSNSRSEMNVSTLELGDSALYLCASSGTGTGNYEQYFGPGTRLTVT.

The chain uses TRBV9 and TRBJ2-5; D perhaps matches TRBD1 (6 bases). This CDR3 spans 13 amino acids. V lost 5 bases to trimming and J lost 5 bases, with 13 bases between them. The V gene's germline CDR1 is SGDLS and CDR2 YYNGEE. CDR3 sequence reads: CASSMGAGETQYF. CDR3 coding DNA: TGTGCCAGCAGTATGGGGGCTGGGGAGACCCAGTACTTC.

The V call is TRBV2, the J call TRBJ1-5; D is uncertain. This CDR3 comprises 12 residues. Germline lookup yields CDR1 SNHLY and CDR2 FYNNEI. Trimming shortened V by 3 bases and J by 7 bases, and 7 bases separated the two germline ends. This CDR3 is CASSERGQPQHF. CDR3 nucleotides: TGTGCCAGCAGTGAGCGAGGGCAGCCCCAGCATTTT.

The V call is TRBV7-8, the J call TRBJ2-7; the match to TRBD2 covers 7 bases. CDR1 is SGHVS and CDR2 is FQNEAQ in the germline V gene. The ends lost 2 bases at V and 0 bases at J; junction bases unmatched: 4. This CDR3 has 15 residues. The CDR3 DNA reads as TGTGCCAGCAGCTTATCGGGGGGAAGCTCCTACGAGCAGTACTTC. It specifies CASSLSGGSSYEQYF.